The clone carrying this T cell receptor beta chain was observed once. What it recognizes is unknown. Other nucleotide sequences in the sample specify the same CDR3. The data are from a study of shared clonotypes between healthy human individuals. Points from the study as a whole: Larger estimated richness was generally recorded for naive subsets relative to memory subsets.

Once extracted for a subset, genomic DNA was divided evenly among several immunoSEQ plates. Sequencing used immunoSEQ multiplex PCR; TCRdb keeps in-frame clones, though not all of them. The sample includes some 1.5 million clones, about 96% of them seen just once. The sequence came from a man in his thirties or forties in good health. Sequences were obtained from naive CD4+ T cells sorted from blood. This sample's subset: CD45RA+ positively selected.

CDR3 residues: CSARQYNEQFF. CDR3 nucleotides: TGCAGTGCTAGACAATACAATGAGCAGTTCTTC. The chain has TRBV20-1 and TRBJ2-1, with unresolved D. The CDR3 extends over 11 amino acids. Between the trimmed V and J ends, which lost 2 bases and 4 bases, there was a span of 3 bases. Looked up from germline, CDR1 is DFQATT and CDR2 is SNEGSKA (reference sequence).